Listed here is a single T cell receptor beta chain. Its antigen specificity is not known. No base qualities exist here, and no much larger clone lies one base off it. Whole blood was collected in K2EDTA tubes by collaborating institutions according to the institutions' own protocols. For TCRbeta analysis, collaborators shipped samples in one of three forms: frozen whole blood, isolated PBMCs, or DNA extracted from either of those sample types. TCRbeta CDR3 regions were amplified from genomic DNA by means of the immunoSEQ Assay, a bias-controlled multiplex PCR. Regarding the original processing steps: Nucleated cell counts per sample were estimated from amplification of reference gene primers within the assay. Sequence reads were collapsed and filtered to measure the absolute abundance of every unique TCRbeta CDR3 rearrangement. Productive Simpson clonality was computed per sample as the square root of Simpson's diversity index over productive rearrangements. TCRdb carries this immuneACCESS record with in-frame sequences only. Its versions omit some clonotypes, under half of them owing to an unresolved V gene in the studies checked, with the rest unexplained. V and J calls and clone size are those listed in that table; D and trimming were worked out from the DNA. The sample records more than 150,000 clones, around nine tenths of which are singletons. About 2.1% of the sample belongs to the ten largest clones.

For CDR1 and CDR2, the germline V gene lists SGDLS and YYNGEE. A distance of 14 bases separates the germline ends of V and J, which lose 4 bases and 3 bases respectively. The CDR3 covers 15 residues, taking in both the cysteine and the phenylalanine. The only DNA kept is the CDR3, 45 bases in frame from the first base. This sample is part of a study of blood T cell repertoires in COVID-19 (dated by TCRdb to the early 2020s). For context, the study as a whole: Collaborator samples came from the United States, Italy and Spain and covered acute and convalescent phases of COVID-19. Subjects who had been exposed to COVID-19, were actively infected with it, or had recovered from it provided the deeply sampled blood TCRbeta repertoires that made up the dataset. Nearly every sample came with metadata listing a de-identified subject ID, COVID-19 status, age in years and sex. The material from the prospective study consisted of cDNA or gDNA derived from T cells, B-cell-depleted T cells, or PBMCs. The samples were drawn from the first 160 participants of the ongoing ImmuneRACE study and from 1,254 subjects provided by 6 global collaborators. Where available, HLA class I and class II types were taken from metadata supplied by the sample provider and were not determined by assay-based typing. The repertoires were released in a freely available public database meant as a resource for research on the immune response to SARS-CoV-2. What the research found in general, with its limitations: The amount of clinical and demographic metadata varied by source and participant and was provided uncurated.

This receptor was identified in a man in his 70s with active or convalescent COVID-19. Sequencing input: peripheral blood. This chain is built from TRBV9 and TRBJ1-3; the D gene assignment is ambiguous. CDR3 protein: CASSPSLVGGNTIYF. The DNA sequence reads TGTGCCAGCAGCCCCTCCTTAGTTGGTGGAAACACCATATATTTT.